The 25 T cell receptor beta chains given below trace back to one sample, sequenced in a study of blood T cell repertoires in COVID-19. The assay was immunoSEQ multiplex PCR, and TCRdb's table has in-frame clones only and misses some. Here the sample spans 30,000 or so clones, roughly 86% being singletons. The specimen sequenced was peripheral blood. The receptors here all came from a man aged 60 to 69 with COVID-19, enrolled during active disease.

The gene calls are TRBV9 and TRBJ1-2; 10 bases line up with TRBD1. This CDR3 contains 17 residues. Per germline, CDR1 SGDLS and CDR2 YYNGEE. V lost 3 bases, J lost 4 bases, and 12 bases stayed unmatched. The CDR3 DNA reads TGTGCCAGCAGCGCCCGGGACAGGGGACCTAATGGCTATGGCTACACCTTC. Translated: CASSARDRGPNGYGYTF.

This chain uses TRBV6-6 with TRBJ1-2; TRBD1 aligns across 9 bases. The V gene's germline CDR1 is MNHNY and CDR2 SVGAGI (reference sequence). The junction had 3 bases not matched to a gene; V was cut back by 6 bases and J by 1 base. The CDR3 sequence is 14 residues long. The CDR3 DNA is TGTGCCAGCAGAAGGGGACAGGGTAACTATGGCTACACCTTC. Protein sequence: CASRRGQGNYGYTF.

The V and J genes are TRBV6-1 and TRBJ2-7; D unresolved. Germline lookup yields CDR1 MNHNS and CDR2 SASEGT. Trimming took 0 bases from V and 2 from J, leaving 8 bases between them. The length of the CDR3 is 14 residues. Here the CDR3 reads CASSEAAVAYEQYF. CDR3 sequence (DNA): TGTGCCAGCAGTGAAGCGGCGGTCGCCTACGAGCAGTACTTC.

The V call is TRBV28, the J call TRBJ2-7; tentative D call: TRBD1 (5 bases). The CDR3 sequence is 15 residues long. Germline CDR1 and CDR2: MDHEN and SYDVKM. V was shortened by 6 bases and J by 5 bases, with 20 bases between the two germline ends. CDR3 region: CASSPDRSAYDEQYF. In DNA, the CDR3 is TGTGCCAGCAGCCCCGACAGATCCGCCTACGACGAGCAGTACTTC.

This clone was observed a single time. J is TRBJ2-3 and V is TRBV7-8; TRBD1 might be the D (6 bases). V was clipped by 3 bases and J by 6 bases, with 10 bases between them. CDR3 length: 13 amino acids. Per the germline V gene, CDR1 is SGHVS and CDR2 is FQNEAQ. CDR3 DNA sequence: TGTGCCAGCAGCTTTAAGGGGGTCGATACGCAGTATTTT. This gives the protein CASSFKGVDTQYF.

This sequence joins TRBV29-1 and TRBJ1-2, with D possibly TRBD1 on 6 matching bases. Trimming shortened V by 4 bases and J by 8 bases, and 11 bases separated the two germline ends. Germline CDR1 is SQVTM and CDR2 is ANQGSEA. The CDR3 covers 11 residues. The CDR3 loop reads CSVAAGDGYTF. The CDR3 DNA sequence: TGCAGCGTTGCCGCAGGGGACGGCTACACCTTC.

Written as DNA, the CDR3 is TGTGCCAGTGGGGGCGGCCCCATGGGCACAGATACGCAGTATTTT. Its translation is CASGGGPMGTDTQYF. The V gene is TRBV27, the J gene TRBJ2-3; D possibly corresponds to TRBD1 (6 bases). Germline-derived CDR1 and CDR2 are MNHEY and SMNVEV (reference sequence). Trimming took off 9 bases at V and 1 base at J, with 17 bases between the two ends. CDR3 size: 15 residues.

V is TRBV23-1 and J is TRBJ1-4, with 9 nucleotides matching TRBD1. TRBV23-1 has ORF status, its function being uncertain. J gave up 8 bases and V 2 bases, and 9 bases lay outside the gene matches. This CDR3 spans 16 amino acids. The CDR3 region has the DNA TGCGCCAGCAGTCAACCGGGACAGGGCAAGGGAGAAAAACTGTTTTTT. Its protein is CASSQPGQGKGEKLFF.

In this sample, this clone turned up once. V is TRBV2 and J is TRBJ2-3; 8 bases agree with TRBD2. The CDR3 is made up of 14 amino acids. CDR1 SNHLY and CDR2 FYNNEI come from the germline V gene. J gave up 5 bases and V 6 bases, and 7 bases lay outside the gene matches. CDR3 bases: TGTGCCAGCAGGGAGGGACTAGGCGTAGATACGCAGTATTTT. This sequence encodes CASREGLGVDTQYF.

The chain recombines TRBV7-9 with TRBJ1-1, with D tentatively TRBD1 (5 bases). V was shortened by 4 bases and J by 1 base, with 10 bases between the two germline ends. The CDR3 covers 14 residues. Looked up from germline, CDR1 is SEHNR and CDR2 is FQNEAQ (reference sequence). The CDR3 region has the DNA TGTGCCAGCAGCTCCCGGGGGGGGAACACTGAAGCTTTCTTT. This encodes CASSSRGGNTEAFF.

By share, this clone counts as medium-sized (0.01 to 0.1%). The chain carries TRBV18 and TRBJ2-1; D gene ambiguous. This CDR3 is built from 12 residues. Trimming left V 3 bases short and J 8 bases short, with 8 bases between. Per germline, CDR1 KGHSH and CDR2 LQKENI. The CDR3 DNA sequence: TGTGCCAGCTCACCCAAACTCGATGAGCAGTTCTTC. Translated: CASSPKLDEQFF.

This clone appeared once. This rearrangement joins TRBV6-5 to TRBJ1-2, with D maybe TRBD1 (5 bases). Looked up from germline, CDR1 is MNHEY and CDR2 is SVGAGI. This CDR3 is built from 15 residues. V was trimmed by 5 bases and J by 8 bases, leaving 21 bases between them. CDR3 in amino acids: CASSRQDSLTGGYTF. DNA for the CDR3: TGTGCCAGCAGTCGCCAAGACAGCCTGACCGGGGGCTACACCTTC.

This sequence joins TRBV4-2 and TRBJ2-1, with 9 bases lining up with TRBD2. V lost 0 bases and J lost 7; bases outside the gene matches: 10. Germline-derived CDR1 and CDR2 are LGHNA and YNFKEQ. The CDR3 extends over 17 amino acids. The CDR3 region is CASSQDGASGIENEQFF. The CDR3 DNA reads TGTGCCAGCAGCCAAGATGGGGCTAGCGGGATCGAAAATGAGCAGTTCTTC.

The rearrangement links TRBV27 to TRBJ2-1; tentative D call: TRBD2 (6 bases). This CDR3 has 15 residues. Trimming removed 4 bases at V and 0 bases at J, with 10 bases between. Germline values: CDR1 MNHEY, CDR2 SMNVEV (reference sequence). The CDR3 sequence: CASSSPAGSYNEQFF. The CDR3 nucleotides read TGTGCCAGCAGTTCCCCAGCGGGCTCCTACAATGAGCAGTTCTTC.

J is TRBJ2-1 and V is TRBV5-1; 9 positions match TRBD2. V lost 0 bases to trimming and J lost 4 bases; unmatched junction nucleotides: 5. The CDR3 covers 16 residues. Germline CDR1 is SGHRS and CDR2 is YFSETQ. CDR3 sequence reads: CASSLAQLAGYNEQFF. CDR3 nucleotide sequence: TGCGCCAGCAGCTTGGCCCAACTAGCGGGTTACAATGAGCAGTTCTTC.

The sample holds one count of this clone. J is TRBJ2-1 and V is TRBV24-1; D is unclear. The CDR3 runs 13 residues. Germline CDR1 reads KGHDR; CDR2 reads SFDVKD. Trimming left V 3 bases short and J 9 bases short, with 11 bases between. CDR3: CATSDPSDPEQFF. The CDR3 coding sequence is TGTGCCACCAGTGATCCGAGCGATCCTGAGCAGTTCTTC.

The rearrangement uses TRBV6-2 or TRBV6-3 and TRBJ2-1, with D possibly TRBD2 on 5 matching bases. The V gene's germline CDR1 is MNHEY and CDR2 SVGEGT. The CDR3 spans 11 residues. Trimming removed 4 bases from V and 11 bases from J, with 9 bases in between. The DNA for the CDR3 is TGTGCCAGCAGTTCGGACTTCCAGCAGTTCTTC. Encoded protein: CASSSDFQQFF.

This clone is a singleton in its sample. The chain uses TRBV19 and TRBJ1-2; the D gene is possibly TRBD1 (5 bases). The CDR3 spans 14 residues. Trimming removed 10 bases from V and 4 bases from J, with 19 bases in between. Germline V gene sequence: CDR1 LNHDA, CDR2 SQIVND (reference sequence). CDR3 in DNA: TGTGCCACAAAACGGACACCGGATCGCTATGGCTACACCTTC. This gives the protein CATKRTPDRYGYTF. Complete variable domain (other parts from reference TRBV19 and TRBJ1-2): DGGITQSPKYLFRKEGQNVTLSCEQNLNHDAMYWYRQDPGQGLRLIYYSQIVNDFQKGDIAEGYSVSREKKESFPLTVTSAQKNPTAFYLCATKRTPDRYGYTFGSGTRLTVV.

The chain is built from TRBV7-3 and TRBJ1-1; 11 positions agree with TRBD1. After removal of 4 bases from V and 5 bases from J, the junction contained 6 bases not matched to a gene. Germline assignment: CDR1 SGHTA and CDR2 FQGTGA. There are 15 residues in the CDR3. The CDR3: CASSSRTGGSTEAFF. The CDR3, as DNA: TGTGCCAGCAGCTCCCGGACAGGGGGCTCTACTGAAGCTTTCTTT.

V and J are TRBV25-1 and TRBJ2-1; 12 bases agree with TRBD2. The J segment lost 5 bases and the V segment lost 4 bases, leaving 0 bases of the junction unmatched. This CDR3 contains 14 residues. CDR1 is MGHDK and CDR2 is SYGVNS in the germline V gene. CDR3 residues: CASSGTSGNNEQFF. CDR3 DNA sequence: TGTGCCAGCAGTGGGACTAGCGGGAACAATGAGCAGTTCTTC.

The rearrangement uses TRBV7-9 and TRBJ1-1; possibly TRBD1 for D (6 bases). V dropped 5 bases and J dropped 2 bases, with 9 bases sitting between them. Germline V lookup: CDR1 SEHNR, CDR2 FQNEAQ (reference sequence). This CDR3 comprises 13 residues. This CDR3 reads CASSRTANTEAFF. DNA of the CDR3: TGTGCCAGCAGCCGGACAGCAAACACTGAAGCTTTCTTT.

The chain couples TRBV18 to TRBJ1-1, with 8 nucleotides matching TRBD1. The CDR3 length is 14 residues. The germline V gene has CDR1 KGHSH and CDR2 LQKENI. V gave up 1 base and J gave up 7 bases; unmatched junction bases: 5. The CDR3 DNA is TGTGCCAGCTCACCACTCGGACAGGGTGGTGAAGCTTTCTTT. The encoded protein is CASSPLGQGGEAFF.

The chain links TRBV11-3 to TRBJ2-3, with 9 bases that match TRBD2. The trim removed 4 bases at V and 2 bases at J, leaving 10 bases unmatched. The length of the CDR3 is 17 residues. Germline V gives CDR1 SGHNT, CDR2 YENEEA. The DNA of the CDR3 is TGTGCCAGCAGCTCTCTGGGAGGACTAGCGCACACAGATACGCAGTATTTT. Translating gives CASSSLGGLAHTDTQYF.

This chain joins TRBV11-3 and TRBJ2-3; no reliable D call. The CDR3 is 14 residues long. V lost 8 bases and J 4 bases, leaving 16 bases between the germline ends. Germline lookup yields CDR1 SGHNT and CDR2 YENEEA. The CDR3 coding sequence is TGTGCCAGCGGAGACCCTTCAGTTCCAGATACGCAGTATTTT. Its translation: CASGDPSVPDTQYF. Full variable domain (rest looked up from reference TRBV11-3 and TRBJ2-3): EAGVVQSPRYKIIEKKQPVAFWCNPISGHNTLYWYLQNLGQGPELLIRYENEEAVDDSQLPKDRFSAERLKGVDSTLKIQPAELGDSAVYLCASGDPSVPDTQYFGPGTRLTVL.

The CDR3 sequence: CASSQLQGLAEPSSTDTQYF. In DNA form, the CDR3 reads TGTGCCAGCAGCCAGCTCCAGGGACTAGCGGAGCCGTCTAGCACAGATACGCAGTATTTT. This sequence joins TRBV7-6 and TRBJ2-3, with 11 bases matching TRBD2. Trimming at V came to 5 bases and at J to 0 bases, leaving 16 bases not matched to a gene. CDR3 length equals 20 residues. Germline V CDR1 and CDR2: SGHVS, FNYEAQ.